The clone carrying this T cell receptor (beta chain) was picked up a small number of times. Antigen: not known. The method was immunoSEQ multiplex PCR; TCRdb's version includes in-frame clones alone and lacks a portion of them. There are tens of thousands of clones in the sample; around 90% occur only once, and approximately 7% lies in the top ten. The data were obtained in a study of OX40 agonist ivuxolimab in advanced cancers. Study-level points and caveats: At 0.1 to 3.0 mg/kg, clonal expansion of CD4+ and CD8+ blood T cells had occurred by week 6. Low levels of normalized T-cell clonal expansion also appeared in some nonresponders.

V shed 3 bases and J 5 bases; nucleotides not matched to a gene: 9. CDR1 and CDR2 from the germline V gene are SGHNT and YENEEA. This CDR3 region has 17 residues. The clonotype originates from an adult with an advanced solid tumor such as melanoma, head and neck, liver or kidney cancer. This sequence joins TRBV11-3 and TRBJ2-2; 10 positions agree with TRBD2. The source material was CD4+ or CD8+ T cells sorted from blood, sampled in a trial of the OX40 agonist ivuxolimab. The CDR3 protein is CASSFHPSGRETGELFF. CDR3 nucleotides: TGTGCCAGCAGCTTCCACCCTAGCGGGAGAGAAACCGGGGAGCTGTTTTTT.